This entry concerns a single T cell receptor beta chain. The CDR3 length is 14 residues. V lost 0 bases to trimming and J lost 3 bases, with 10 bases between them. Germline CDR1 and CDR2: SGDLS and YYNGEE. The data are from a study of blood T cell repertoires in COVID-19. Study at large: COVID-19 samples, acute and convalescent, were from the United States, Italy and Spain.

This table comes from immunoSEQ multiplex PCR, and its TCRdb copy is limited to in-frame clones, with some not included. The sample has about 240,000 clones, approximately 80% seen once. The chain combines TRBV9 with TRBJ2-7; D is perhaps TRBD2 (6 bases). The receptor comes from a woman aged 18-29 years with acute or convalescent COVID-19. The specimen was peripheral blood. The CDR3 DNA reads TGTGCCAGCAGCGTAGCTCTGGGGGGCTACGAGCAGTACTTC. It specifies CASSVALGGYEQYF.